This T cell receptor (beta chain) is from a study of blood T cell repertoires in COVID-19 (dated by TCRdb to 2020 to 2021). Background for the entire study: Samples covering the acute and convalescent phases of COVID-19 were provided by collaborators in the United States, Italy and Spain. The material from the prospective study consisted of cDNA or gDNA derived from T cells, B-cell-depleted T cells, or PBMCs. The dataset comprised deeply sampled blood TCRbeta repertoires from subjects exposed to, actively infected with, or recovered from COVID-19. The repertoires were made available in a free public database intended to serve as a resource for research on the immune response to SARS-CoV-2. The samples were drawn from two sources: the first 160 participants of the ongoing ImmuneRACE study, and approximately 1,300 subjects contributed by 6 global collaborators. A de-identified subject ID, COVID-19 status, age in years and sex were almost always included in the sample metadata. HLA class I and class II types, where available, came from metadata supplied by the sample provider rather than from assay-based typing.

CDR1 and CDR2, per the germline V gene (reference sequence), are SEHNR and FQNEAQ. The cysteine opens and the phenylalanine closes a CDR3 of 16 amino acids. The retained sequence is limited to the CDR3, 48 bases, with the frame set at the first base. The V end gives up 5 bases and the J end 3 bases, leaving 11 bases in the junction not matched to a gene. Overall results and qualifications from the work: How much clinical and demographic metadata was included differed by source and by participant, and the metadata was provided uncurated.

TCRbeta CDR3 regions were amplified from genomic DNA by means of the immunoSEQ Assay, a bias-controlled multiplex PCR. The source study handled its data this way. The number of nucleated cells in each sample was estimated from the amplification of reference gene primers within the assay. To quantify the absolute abundance of each unique TCRbeta CDR3 rearrangement, sequence reads were collapsed and filtered. For each sample, productive Simpson clonality was calculated by taking the square root of Simpson's diversity index across productive rearrangements. What TCRdb holds here is the immuneACCESS table cut down to in-frame rearrangements. Part of the clones is not present; checked against another copy, under half of the missing clones reflect an unresolved V gene, and the others are unexplained. V, J and clone size are taken as reported in that table, and D and trimming were inferred from the DNA itself. The sample has 130,000 or so clones on record, 88% of them singletons. The top ten hold about 1.5% of the sample.

Concerning this clone itself: Its antigen remains undetermined. No base qualities exist here, and no much larger clone lies one base off it.

The collaborating institutions used their own protocols to collect whole blood in K2EDTA tubes. For TCRbeta analysis, collaborators shipped samples as frozen whole blood, isolated PBMCs, or DNA extracted from either of those sample types. The sample was peripheral blood. The origin of this receptor is a human donor in a cohort sampled during active COVID-19. Recombination linked TRBV7-9 to TRBJ2-7, with 9 central nucleotides matching TRBD1. The sequenced DNA is TGTGCCAGCAGCGCAGTACAGGGGGCCCACCTCTACGAGCAGTACTTC. Protein translation: CASSAVQGAHLYEQYF.